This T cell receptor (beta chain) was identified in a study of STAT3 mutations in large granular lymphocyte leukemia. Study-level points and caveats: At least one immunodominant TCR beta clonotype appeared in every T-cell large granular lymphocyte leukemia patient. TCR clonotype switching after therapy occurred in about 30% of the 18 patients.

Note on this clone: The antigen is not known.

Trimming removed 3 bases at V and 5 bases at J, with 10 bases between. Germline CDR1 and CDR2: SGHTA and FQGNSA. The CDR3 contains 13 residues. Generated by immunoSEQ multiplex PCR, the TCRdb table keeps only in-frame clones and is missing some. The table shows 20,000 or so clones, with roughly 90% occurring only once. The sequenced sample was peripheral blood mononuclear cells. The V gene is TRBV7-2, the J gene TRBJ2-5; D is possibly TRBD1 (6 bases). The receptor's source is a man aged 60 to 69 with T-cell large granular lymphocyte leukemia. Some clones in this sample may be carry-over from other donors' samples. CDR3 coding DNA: TGTGCCAGCAGCTTTCAGGGGTGGGAGACCCAGTACTTC. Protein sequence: CASSFQGWETQYF.